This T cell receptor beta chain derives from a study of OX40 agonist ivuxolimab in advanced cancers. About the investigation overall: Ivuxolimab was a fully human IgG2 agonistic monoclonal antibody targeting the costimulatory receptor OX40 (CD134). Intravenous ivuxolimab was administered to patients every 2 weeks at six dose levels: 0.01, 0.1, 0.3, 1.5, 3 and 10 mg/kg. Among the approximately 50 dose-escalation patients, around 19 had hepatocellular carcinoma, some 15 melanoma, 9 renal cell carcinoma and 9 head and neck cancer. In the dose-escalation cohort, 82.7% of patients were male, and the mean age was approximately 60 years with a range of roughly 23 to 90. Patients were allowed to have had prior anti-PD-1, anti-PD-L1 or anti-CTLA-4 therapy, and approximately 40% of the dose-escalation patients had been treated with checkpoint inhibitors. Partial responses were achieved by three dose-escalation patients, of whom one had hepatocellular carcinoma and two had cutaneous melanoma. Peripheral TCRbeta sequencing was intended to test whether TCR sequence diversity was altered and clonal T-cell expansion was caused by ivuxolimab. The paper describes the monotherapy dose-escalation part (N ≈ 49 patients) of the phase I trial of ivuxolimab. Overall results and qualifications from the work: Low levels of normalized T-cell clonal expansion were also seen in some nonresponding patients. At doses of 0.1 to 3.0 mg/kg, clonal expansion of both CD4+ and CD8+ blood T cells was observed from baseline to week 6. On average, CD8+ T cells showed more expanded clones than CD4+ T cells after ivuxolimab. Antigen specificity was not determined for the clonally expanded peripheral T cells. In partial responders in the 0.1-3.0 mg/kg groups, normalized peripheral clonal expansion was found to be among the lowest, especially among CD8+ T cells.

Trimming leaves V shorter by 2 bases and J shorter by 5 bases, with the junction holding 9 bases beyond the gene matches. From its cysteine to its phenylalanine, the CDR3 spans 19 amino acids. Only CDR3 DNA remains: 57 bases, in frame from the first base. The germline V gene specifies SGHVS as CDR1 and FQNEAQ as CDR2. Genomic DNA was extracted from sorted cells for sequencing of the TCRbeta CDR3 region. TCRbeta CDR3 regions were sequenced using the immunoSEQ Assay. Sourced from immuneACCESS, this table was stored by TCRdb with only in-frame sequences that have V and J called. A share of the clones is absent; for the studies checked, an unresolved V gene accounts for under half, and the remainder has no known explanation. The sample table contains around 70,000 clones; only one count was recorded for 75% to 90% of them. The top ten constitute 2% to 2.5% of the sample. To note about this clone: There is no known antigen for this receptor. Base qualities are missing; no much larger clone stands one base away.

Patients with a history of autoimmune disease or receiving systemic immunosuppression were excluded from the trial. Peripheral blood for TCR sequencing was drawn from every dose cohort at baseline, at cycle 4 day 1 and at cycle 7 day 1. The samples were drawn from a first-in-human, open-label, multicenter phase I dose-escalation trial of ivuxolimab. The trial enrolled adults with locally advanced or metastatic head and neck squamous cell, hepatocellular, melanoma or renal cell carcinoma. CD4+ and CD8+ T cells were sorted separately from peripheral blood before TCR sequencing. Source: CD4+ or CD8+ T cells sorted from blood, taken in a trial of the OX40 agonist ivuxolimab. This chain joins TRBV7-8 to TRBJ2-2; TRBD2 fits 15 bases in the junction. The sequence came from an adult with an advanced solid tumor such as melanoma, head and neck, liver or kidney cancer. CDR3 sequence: CASSLNPGLAGGDTGELFF. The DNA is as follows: TGTGCCAGCAGCTTAAATCCGGGACTAGCGGGAGGTGATACCGGGGAGCTGTTTTTT.